This T cell receptor (beta chain) was sequenced during a study of blood T cell repertoires in COVID-19. Study-level background: Both acute and convalescent COVID-19 samples were obtained from the United States, Italy and Spain. PBMCs, B-cell-depleted T cells, or T cells were the source of the cDNA or gDNA that made up the material.

Original data processing: Amplification of reference gene primers was used by the study to estimate nucleated cell counts. The table came from immunoSEQ multiplex PCR; TCRdb's copy has only in-frame clones and leaves some out. D and trimming were read from the DNA, whereas the V and J calls and clone size are those reported in that table. The sample yields some 170,000 clones, more than 85% seen once. The CDR3 has 15 amino acids. V lost 4 bases and J lost 1; bases outside the gene matches: 6. Germline CDR1 and CDR2: SGHTA and FQGNSA. Seattle patients were enrolled while actively infected and followed longitudinally.

Sequences were obtained from peripheral blood. The clonotype comes from a woman in her sixties with COVID-19, enrolled during active disease. The gene calls are TRBV7-2 and TRBJ1-1; TRBD1 aligns across 7 bases. The CDR3 DNA reads TGTGCCAGCAGCTATCACAGGGGAAGGAACACTGAAGCTTTCTTT. It is translated as CASSYHRGRNTEAFF.